This T cell receptor beta chain was sequenced during a study of relationships among human T cell subsets. From mRNA, alpha and beta CDR3 regions were amplified using semiquantitative ARM-PCR. In ARM-PCR, communal superprimers followed tagged nested gene-specific primers for exponential amplification. One entry per CDR3 protein, called by TCRdb with MiXCR from the multiplex PCR reads. The table has 8,000 to 10,000 distinct CDR3 sequences, roughly 54% seen once. From the CD45RA-negative fraction, anti-CD45RO beads picked out CD45RA-RO+ memory T cells. J lost 6 bases, V lost 0 bases, and 8 bases had no gene match. The V gene's germline CDR1 is DFQATT and CDR2 SNEGSKA (reference sequence). The CDR3 extends over 15 amino acids.

The clonotype originates from a man aged 35-49 years in good health. Specimen: memory T cells sorted from blood. The chain joins TRBV20-1 to TRBJ2-1, with 7 bases identical to TRBD2. The CDR3 here is CSAREVLAEGNEQFF. CDR3 sequence (DNA): TGCAGTGCTAGAGAAGTGCTAGCGGAGGGCAATGAGCAGTTCTTC.